Listed below are T cell receptor beta chains from one sample, sequenced in a study of neoadjuvant anti-PD-1 for oral cavity cancer. Some clones are missing from TCRdb's copy, which holds only in-frame ones; the method was immunoSEQ multiplex PCR. Among tens of thousands of clones, roughly 84% were seen once, and the ten largest hold approximately 2.8%. The sequences come from PBMCs, collected before nivolumab (anti-PD-1) treatment. These receptors all come from a person aged 35 to 85 with oral cavity squamous cell carcinoma. Each CDR3 is given with its conserved first and last residue. A D gene is named only where the DNA matches it firmly. Clone size is not always given. Where it is, it says once, few, many or a class for expanded clones.

clone size	D gene	V gene	J gene	CDR3 protein	CDR3 DNA
few	TRBD1	TRBV2	TRBJ1-6	CASRRDRGLLDNSPLHF	TGTGCCAGCAGGCGGGACAGGGGACTATTGGACAATTCACCCCTCCACTTT
few	-	TRBV9	TRBJ2-5	CASSPNEETQYF	TGTGCCAGCAGCCCGAACGAAGAGACCCAGTACTTC
-	-	TRBV7-5	TRBJ2-1	CARSLTLAGEGGKNNEQFF	TGTGCCAGAAGCTTAACCCTAGCGGGGGAGGGCGGTAAAAACAATGAGCAGTTCTTC
-	TRBD2	TRBV11-1	TRBJ2-5	CASSLSGSKETQYF	TGTGCCAGCAGCCTTAGCGGGAGTAAGGAGACCCAGTACTTC
-	TRBD1	TRBV2	TRBJ2-2	CASSEVGTVNTGELFF	TGTGCCAGCAGTGAAGTAGGGACAGTAAACACCGGGGAGCTGTTTTTT
-	TRBD2	TRBV5-4	TRBJ2-1	CASSLGSAGNHNEQFF	TGTGCCAGCAGCTTGGGGTCAGCGGGAAACCACAATGAGCAGTTCTTC
-	-	TRBV30	TRBJ2-6	CAWSVRQFSSGANVLTF	TGTGCCTGGAGTGTCAGACAATTCAGCTCTGGGGCCAACGTCCTGACTTTC
-	-	TRBV11-2	TRBJ2-5	CASSSYTDQYF	TGTGCCAGCAGCTCCTACACGGACCAGTACTTC
-	-	TRBV19	TRBJ1-2	CASSIDPPAGYTF	TGTGCCAGTAGTATAGACCCCCCCGCCGGCTACACCTTC
-	-	TRBV6-6	TRBJ2-1	CASSRDFYNEQFF	TGTGCCAGCAGCCGGGACTTCTACAATGAGCAGTTCTTC
-	-	TRBV5-4	TRBJ1-1	CATRRDTEAFF	TGTGCCACCCGAAGGGATACTGAAGCTTTCTTT
-	-	TRBV9	TRBJ1-1	CASSVEMNTEAFF	TGTGCCAGCAGCGTAGAAATGAACACTGAAGCTTTCTTT
-	TRBD2	TRBV2	TRBJ2-4	CASSDFPSGGVAKNIQYF	TGTGCCAGCAGTGATTTCCCTAGCGGGGGCGTAGCCAAAAACATTCAGTACTTC
few	-	TRBV9	TRBJ1-1	CASSPGHDLTEAFF	TGTGCCAGCAGCCCCGGACACGACCTCACTGAAGCTTTCTTT
-	TRBD2	TRBV5-1	TRBJ2-2	CASSPTSGGASGELFF	TGCGCCAGCAGCCCAACTAGCGGGGGGGCCTCCGGGGAGCTGTTTTTT
-	-	TRBV6-5	TRBJ2-3	CASWSAGPRDTQYF	TGTGCCAGCTGGTCGGCGGGCCCAAGGGATACGCAGTATTTT
few	-	TRBV7-6	TRBJ2-3	CASSPPRARGSTDTQYF	TGTGCCAGCAGCCCCCCCCGGGCCAGGGGTAGCACAGATACGCAGTATTTT
once	-	TRBV6-4	TRBJ1-2	CASSKGGNYGYTF	TGTGCCAGCAGCAAGGGGGGGAACTATGGCTACACCTTC
-	-	TRBV30	TRBJ2-2	CAWSVGRVIRELFF	TGTGCCTGGAGTGTAGGCAGGGTAATCCGGGAGCTGTTTTTT
once	-	TRBV19	TRBJ2-3	CASRHSGRRGPTDTQYF	TGTGCCAGTAGACATTCAGGGCGCAGGGGCCCCACAGATACGCAGTATTTT
-	-	TRBV4-1	TRBJ1-5	CASSMDPYSNQPQHF	TGCGCCAGCAGCATGGACCCTTATAGCAATCAGCCCCAGCATTTT
-	-	TRBV13	TRBJ2-6	CASSFGSSGANVLTF	TGTGCCAGCAGCTTCGGTTCCTCTGGGGCCAACGTCCTGACTTTC
few	TRBD2	TRBV4-1	TRBJ2-2	CASSHISGPRNTGELFF	TGCGCCAGCAGCCATATTAGCGGGCCCCGGAACACCGGGGAGCTGTTTTTT
-	-	TRBV9	TRBJ1-1	CASSVGQNMNTEAFF	TGTGCCAGCAGCGTAGGTCAAAACATGAACACTGAAGCTTTCTTT
-	-	TRBV28	TRBJ1-2	CASRVPPGHDNYGYTF	TGTGCCAGCCGTGTTCCACCGGGACACGATAACTATGGCTACACCTTC
-	-	TRBV27	TRBJ1-5	CASSLWLDQPQHF	TGTGCCAGCAGTCTCTGGCTGGATCAGCCCCAGCATTTT
-	-	TRBV28	TRBJ2-5	CASSLGTNLGGETQYF	TGTGCCAGCAGTTTAGGCACCAACCTCGGGGGAGAGACCCAGTACTTC